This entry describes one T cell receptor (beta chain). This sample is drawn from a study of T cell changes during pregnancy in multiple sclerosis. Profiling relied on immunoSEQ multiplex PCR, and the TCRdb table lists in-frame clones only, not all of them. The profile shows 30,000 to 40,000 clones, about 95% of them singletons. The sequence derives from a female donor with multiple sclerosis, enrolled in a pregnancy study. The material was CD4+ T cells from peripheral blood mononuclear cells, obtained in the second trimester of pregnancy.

The CDR3 region is CASSVGAANTGELFF. The CDR3 DNA is TGTGCCAGCAGCGTAGGAGCGGCGAACACCGGGGAGCTGTTTTTT. The V call is TRBV9, the J call TRBJ2-2, with a possible D match to TRBD2 (5 bases). The CDR3 is made up of 15 amino acids. Trimming removed 0 bases from V and 0 bases from J, with 6 bases in between. Germline V CDR1 and CDR2: SGDLS, YYNGEE.